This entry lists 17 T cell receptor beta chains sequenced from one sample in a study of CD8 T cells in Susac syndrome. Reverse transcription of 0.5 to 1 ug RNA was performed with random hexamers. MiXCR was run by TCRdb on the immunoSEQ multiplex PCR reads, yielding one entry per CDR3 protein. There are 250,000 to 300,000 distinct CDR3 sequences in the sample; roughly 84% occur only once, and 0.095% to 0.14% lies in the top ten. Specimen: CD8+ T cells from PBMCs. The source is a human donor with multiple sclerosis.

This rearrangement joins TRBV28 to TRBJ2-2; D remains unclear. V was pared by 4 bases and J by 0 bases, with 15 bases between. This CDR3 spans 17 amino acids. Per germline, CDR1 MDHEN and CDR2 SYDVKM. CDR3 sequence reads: CASSYLVSSSNTGELFF. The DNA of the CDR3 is TGTGCCAGCAGTTATTTGGTCTCCAGTTCGAACACCGGGGAGCTGTTTTTT. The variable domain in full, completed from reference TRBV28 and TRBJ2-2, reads DVKVTQSSRYLVKRTGEKVFLECVQDMDHENMFWYRQDPGLGLRLIYFSYDVKMKEKGDIPEGYSVSREKKERFSLILESASTNQTSMYLCASSYLVSSSNTGELFFGEGSRLTVL.

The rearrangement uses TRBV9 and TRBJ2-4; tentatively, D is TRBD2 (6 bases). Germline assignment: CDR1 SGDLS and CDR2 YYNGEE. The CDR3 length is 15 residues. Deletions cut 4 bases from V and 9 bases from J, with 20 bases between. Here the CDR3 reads CASSLVGRSIFIQYF. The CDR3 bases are TGTGCCAGCAGCCTCGTCGGGAGATCTATTTTCATTCAGTACTTC.

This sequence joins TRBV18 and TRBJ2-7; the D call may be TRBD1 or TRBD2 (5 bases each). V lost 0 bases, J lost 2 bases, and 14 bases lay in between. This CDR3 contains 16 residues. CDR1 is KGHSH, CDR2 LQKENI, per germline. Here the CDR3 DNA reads TGTGCCAGCTCACCACCGGTGGGGACGGCAACCTACGAGCAGTACTTC. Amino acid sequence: CASSPPVGTATYEQYF.

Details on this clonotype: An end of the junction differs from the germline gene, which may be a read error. CDR3 region: CASSLSGGFDTEAFF. CDR3 nucleotide sequence: TGTGCCAGCAGTCTATCTGGGGGATTTGACACTGAAGCTTTCTTT. The chain couples TRBV27 to TRBJ1-1, with D perhaps matching TRBD1 (5 bases). The germline CDR1 and CDR2 sequences are MNHEY and SMNVEV (reference sequence). This CDR3 region has 15 residues.

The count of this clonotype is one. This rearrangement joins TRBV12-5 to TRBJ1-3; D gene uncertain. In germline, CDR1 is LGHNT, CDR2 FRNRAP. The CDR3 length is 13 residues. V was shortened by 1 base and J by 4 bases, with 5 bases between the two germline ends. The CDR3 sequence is CASGLAPGNTIYF. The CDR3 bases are TGTGCTAGTGGTTTGGCGCCGGGAAACACCATATATTTT.

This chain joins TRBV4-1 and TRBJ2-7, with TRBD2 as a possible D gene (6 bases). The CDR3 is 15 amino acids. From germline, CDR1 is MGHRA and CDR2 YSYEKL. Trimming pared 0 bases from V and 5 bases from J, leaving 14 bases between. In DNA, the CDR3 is TGCGCCAGCAGCCAAGATCCAGCGTCTAGCGACGAGCAGTACTTC. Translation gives CASSQDPASSDEQYF.

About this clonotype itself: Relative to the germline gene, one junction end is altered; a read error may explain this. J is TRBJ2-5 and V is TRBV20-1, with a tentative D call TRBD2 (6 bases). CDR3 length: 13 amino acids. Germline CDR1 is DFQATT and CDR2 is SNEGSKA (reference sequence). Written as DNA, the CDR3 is TGCAGTGCGGACGGGACTCAGCAAGAGACCCAGTGCTTC. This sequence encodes CSADGTQQETQCF.

In DNA form, the CDR3 reads TGTGCCAGCAGTGCGGGTCGCACAGATACGCAGTATTTT. Residues: CASSAGRTDTQYF. The chain joins TRBV25-1 to TRBJ2-3; D is ambiguous. In germline, CDR1 is MGHDK, CDR2 SYGVNS. V was clipped by 4 bases and J by 1 base, with 6 bases between them. The CDR3 totals 13 residues.

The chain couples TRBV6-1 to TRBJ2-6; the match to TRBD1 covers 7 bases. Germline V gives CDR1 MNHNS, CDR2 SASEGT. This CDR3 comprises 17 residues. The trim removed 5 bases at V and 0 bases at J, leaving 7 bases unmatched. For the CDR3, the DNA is TGTGCCAGCAGTCGCCGGACAGGCCTCTCTGGGGCCAACGTCCTGACTTTC. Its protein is CASSRRTGLSGANVLTF.

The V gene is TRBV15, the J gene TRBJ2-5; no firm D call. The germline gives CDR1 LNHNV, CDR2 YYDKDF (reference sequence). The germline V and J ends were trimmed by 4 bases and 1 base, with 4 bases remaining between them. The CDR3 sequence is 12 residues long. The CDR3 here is CATSTGQETQYF. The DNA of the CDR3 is TGTGCCACCAGCACCGGCCAAGAGACCCAGTACTTC.

CDR3 sequence reads: CASREAGAPSGNTIYF. The CDR3 nucleotides are TGTGCCAGCAGGGAGGCGGGGGCCCCCTCTGGAAACACCATATATTTT. The chain recombines TRBV27 with TRBJ1-3, with a possible D match to TRBD1 (6 bases). Per germline, CDR1 MNHEY and CDR2 SMNVEV (reference sequence). Trimming shortened V by 6 bases and J by 0 bases, and 15 bases separated the two germline ends. CDR3 length: 16 residues.

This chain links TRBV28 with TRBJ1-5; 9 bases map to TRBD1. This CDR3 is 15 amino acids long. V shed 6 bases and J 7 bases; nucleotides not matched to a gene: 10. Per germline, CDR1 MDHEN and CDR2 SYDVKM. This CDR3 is CASRSEGTGMQPQHF. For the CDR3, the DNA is TGTGCCAGCAGGTCGGAAGGGACAGGGATGCAGCCCCAGCATTTT.

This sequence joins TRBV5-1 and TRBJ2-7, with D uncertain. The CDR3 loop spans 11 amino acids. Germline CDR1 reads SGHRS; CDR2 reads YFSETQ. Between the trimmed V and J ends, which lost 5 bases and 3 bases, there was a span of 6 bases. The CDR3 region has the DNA TGCGCCAGCAGGAAGAGCTACGAGCAGTACTTC. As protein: CASRKSYEQYF.

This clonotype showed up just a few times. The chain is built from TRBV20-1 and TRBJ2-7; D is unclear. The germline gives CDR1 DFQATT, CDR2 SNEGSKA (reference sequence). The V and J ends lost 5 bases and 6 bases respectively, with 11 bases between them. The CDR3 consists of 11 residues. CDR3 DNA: TGCAGTGCTCTAAACGGGCGCGAGCAGTACTTC. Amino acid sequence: CSALNGREQYF.

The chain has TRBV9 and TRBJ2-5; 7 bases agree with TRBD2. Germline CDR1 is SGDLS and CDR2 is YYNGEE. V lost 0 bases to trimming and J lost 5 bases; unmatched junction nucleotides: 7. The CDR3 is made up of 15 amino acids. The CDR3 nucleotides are TGTGCCAGCAGCGTAGCTACGGGACTAACGGAGACCCAGTACTTC. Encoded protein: CASSVATGLTETQYF.

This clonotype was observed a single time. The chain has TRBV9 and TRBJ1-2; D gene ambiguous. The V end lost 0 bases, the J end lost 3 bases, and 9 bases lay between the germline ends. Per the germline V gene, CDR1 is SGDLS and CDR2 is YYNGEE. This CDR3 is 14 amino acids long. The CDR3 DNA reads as TGTGCCAGCAGCGTAGCCGACAACTACTATGGCTACACCTTC. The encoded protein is CASSVADNYYGYTF.

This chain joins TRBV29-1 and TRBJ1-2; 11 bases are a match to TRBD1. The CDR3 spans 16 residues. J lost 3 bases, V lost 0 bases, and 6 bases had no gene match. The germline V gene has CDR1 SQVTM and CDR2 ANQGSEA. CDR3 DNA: TGCAGCGTTGAAGAATGGACAGGGGGCGCCTACTATGGCTACACCTTC. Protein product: CSVEEWTGGAYYGYTF.